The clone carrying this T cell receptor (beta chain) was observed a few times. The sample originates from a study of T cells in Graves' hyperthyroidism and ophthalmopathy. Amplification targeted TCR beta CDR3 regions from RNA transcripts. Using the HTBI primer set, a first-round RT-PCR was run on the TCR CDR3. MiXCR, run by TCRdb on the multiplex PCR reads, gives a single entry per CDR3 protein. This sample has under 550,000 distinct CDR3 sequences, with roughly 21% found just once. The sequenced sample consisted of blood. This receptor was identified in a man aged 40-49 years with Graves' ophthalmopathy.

The CDR3 is CASSLSGARSPLHF. The CDR3 coding sequence is TGTGCCAGCAGCTTATCCGGCGCCAGGTCACCCCTCCACTTT. V gene TRBV5-5 combines with J gene TRBJ1-6; no reliable D call. The germline gives CDR1 SGHKS, CDR2 YYEKEE (reference sequence). V lost 2 bases and J lost 10, with 13 bases in between. This CDR3 is 14 amino acids long. Filled out from reference TRBV5-5 and TRBJ1-6, the complete variable domain reads DAGVTQSPTHLIKTRGQQVTLRCSPISGHKSVSWYQQVLGQGPQFIFQYYEKEERGRGNFPDRFSARQFPNYSSELNVNALLLGDSALYLCASSLSGARSPLHFGNGTRLTVT.